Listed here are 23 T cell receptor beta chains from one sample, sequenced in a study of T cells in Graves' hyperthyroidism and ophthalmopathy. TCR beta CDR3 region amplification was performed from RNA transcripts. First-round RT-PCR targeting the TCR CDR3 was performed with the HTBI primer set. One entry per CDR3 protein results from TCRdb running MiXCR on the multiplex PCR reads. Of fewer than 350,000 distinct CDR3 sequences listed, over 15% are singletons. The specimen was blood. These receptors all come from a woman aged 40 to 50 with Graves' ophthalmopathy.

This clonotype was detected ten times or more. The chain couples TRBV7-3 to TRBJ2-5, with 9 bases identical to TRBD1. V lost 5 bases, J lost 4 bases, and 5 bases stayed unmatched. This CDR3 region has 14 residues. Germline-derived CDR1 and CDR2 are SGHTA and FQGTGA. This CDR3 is CASSPTGGVETQYF. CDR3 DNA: TGTGCCAGCAGCCCGACAGGGGGGGTAGAGACCCAGTACTTC.

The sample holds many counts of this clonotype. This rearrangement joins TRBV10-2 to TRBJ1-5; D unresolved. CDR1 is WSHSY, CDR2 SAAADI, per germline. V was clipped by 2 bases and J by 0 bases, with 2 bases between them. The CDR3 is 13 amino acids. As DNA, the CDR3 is TGCGCCAGCAGTGAGGCTAGCAATCAGCCCCAGCATTTT. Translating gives CASSEASNQPQHF.

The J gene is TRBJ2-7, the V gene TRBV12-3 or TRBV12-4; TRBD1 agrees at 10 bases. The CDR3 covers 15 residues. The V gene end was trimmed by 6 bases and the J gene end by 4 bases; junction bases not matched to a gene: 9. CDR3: CASSPGQGVGYEQYF. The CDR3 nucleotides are TGTGCCAGCAGCCCAGGACAGGGGGTCGGGTACGAGCAGTACTTC.

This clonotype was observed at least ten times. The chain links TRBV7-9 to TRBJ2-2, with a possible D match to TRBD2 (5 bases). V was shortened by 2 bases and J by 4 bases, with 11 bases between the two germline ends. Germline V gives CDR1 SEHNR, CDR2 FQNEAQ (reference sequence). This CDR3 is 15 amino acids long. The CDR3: CASSLNPRGTGELFF. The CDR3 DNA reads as TGTGCCAGCAGCTTAAACCCACGGGGCACCGGGGAGCTGTTTTTT.

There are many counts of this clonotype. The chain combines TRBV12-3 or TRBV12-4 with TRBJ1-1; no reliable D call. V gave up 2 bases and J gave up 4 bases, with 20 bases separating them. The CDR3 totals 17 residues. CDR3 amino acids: CASSLSRRRGGFTEAFF. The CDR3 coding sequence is TGTGCCAGCAGTTTAAGTAGACGGCGGGGAGGGTTCACTGAAGCTTTCTTT.

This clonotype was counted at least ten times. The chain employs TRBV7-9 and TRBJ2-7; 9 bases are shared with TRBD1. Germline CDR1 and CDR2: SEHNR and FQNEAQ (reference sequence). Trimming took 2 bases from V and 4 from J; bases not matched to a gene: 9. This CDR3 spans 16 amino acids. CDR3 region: CASSLFLGQGVYEQYF. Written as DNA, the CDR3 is TGTGCCAGCAGCTTATTCCTGGGACAGGGCGTGTACGAGCAGTACTTC.

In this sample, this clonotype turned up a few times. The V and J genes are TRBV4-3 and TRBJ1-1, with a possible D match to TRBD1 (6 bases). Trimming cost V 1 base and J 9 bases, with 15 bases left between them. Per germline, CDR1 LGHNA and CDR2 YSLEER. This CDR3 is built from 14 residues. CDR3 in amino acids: CASSQANTGFKAFF. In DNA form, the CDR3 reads TGCGCCAGCAGCCAAGCGAACACAGGGTTCAAAGCTTTCTTT.

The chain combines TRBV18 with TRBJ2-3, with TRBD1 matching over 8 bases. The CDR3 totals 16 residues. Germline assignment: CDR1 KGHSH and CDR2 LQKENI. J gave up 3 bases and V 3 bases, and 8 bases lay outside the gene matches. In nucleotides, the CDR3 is TGTGCCAGCTCACCTCCATTGGGACAGGAAACAGATACGCAGTATTTT. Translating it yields CASSPPLGQETDTQYF.

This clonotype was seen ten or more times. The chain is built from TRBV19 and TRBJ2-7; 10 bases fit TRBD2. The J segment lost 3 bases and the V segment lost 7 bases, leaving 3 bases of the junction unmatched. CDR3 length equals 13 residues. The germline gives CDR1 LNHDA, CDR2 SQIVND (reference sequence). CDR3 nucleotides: TGTGCCAGTACGGAGCGGGAGGGCTACGAGCAGTACTTC. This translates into CASTEREGYEQYF. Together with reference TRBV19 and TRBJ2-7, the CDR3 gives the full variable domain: DGGITQSPKYLFRKEGQNVTLSCEQNLNHDAMYWYRQDPGQGLRLIYYSQIVNDFQKGDIAEGYSVSREKKESFPLTVTSAQKNPTAFYLCASTEREGYEQYFGPGTRLTVT.

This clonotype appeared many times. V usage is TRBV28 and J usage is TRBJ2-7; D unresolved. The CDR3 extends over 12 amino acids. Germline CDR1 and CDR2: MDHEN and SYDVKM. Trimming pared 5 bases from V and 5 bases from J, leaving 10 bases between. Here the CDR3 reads CASSPSEDEQYF. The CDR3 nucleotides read TGTGCCAGCAGTCCGTCGGAAGACGAGCAGTACTTC.

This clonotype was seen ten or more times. CDR3 in amino acids: CASSYSAGGTTYEQYF. The CDR3 DNA reads TGTGCCAGCAGTTACTCAGCGGGAGGAACTACCTACGAGCAGTACTTC. V is TRBV6-5 and J is TRBJ2-7; 9 nucleotides agree with TRBD2. After removal of 0 bases from V and 2 bases from J, the junction contained 5 bases not matched to a gene. Per the germline V gene, CDR1 is MNHEY and CDR2 is SVGAGI. This CDR3 comprises 16 residues.

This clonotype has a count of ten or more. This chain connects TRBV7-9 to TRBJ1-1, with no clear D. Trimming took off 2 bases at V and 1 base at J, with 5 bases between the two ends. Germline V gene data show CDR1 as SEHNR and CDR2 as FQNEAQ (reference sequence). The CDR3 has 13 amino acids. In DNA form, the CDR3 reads TGTGCCAGCAGCTTACCTCCGAACACTGAAGCTTTCTTT. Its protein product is CASSLPPNTEAFF.

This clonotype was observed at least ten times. The CDR3 spells CASSRSGGELFF. CDR3 nucleotides: TGTGCCAGCAGTCGGTCGGGCGGGGAGCTGTTTTTT. The rearrangement links TRBV28 to TRBJ2-2; no reliable D call. CDR3 length: 12 residues. Germline V CDR1 and CDR2: MDHEN, SYDVKM. The V end lost 5 bases, the J end lost 7 bases, and 8 bases lay between the germline ends.

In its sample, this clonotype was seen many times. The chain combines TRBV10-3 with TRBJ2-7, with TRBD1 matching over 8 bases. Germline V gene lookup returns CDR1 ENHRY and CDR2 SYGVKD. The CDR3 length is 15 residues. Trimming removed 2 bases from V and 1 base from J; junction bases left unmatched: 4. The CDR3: CAISEPGQASYEQYF. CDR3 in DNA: TGTGCCATCAGTGAGCCGGGACAGGCTTCCTACGAGCAGTACTTC.

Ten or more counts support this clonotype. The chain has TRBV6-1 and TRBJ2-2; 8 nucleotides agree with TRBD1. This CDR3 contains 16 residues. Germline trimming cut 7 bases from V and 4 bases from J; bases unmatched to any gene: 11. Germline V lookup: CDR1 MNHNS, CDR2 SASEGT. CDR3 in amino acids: CASNPRQGKVTGELFF. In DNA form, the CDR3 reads TGTGCCAGCAATCCCCGACAGGGGAAGGTCACCGGGGAGCTGTTTTTT.

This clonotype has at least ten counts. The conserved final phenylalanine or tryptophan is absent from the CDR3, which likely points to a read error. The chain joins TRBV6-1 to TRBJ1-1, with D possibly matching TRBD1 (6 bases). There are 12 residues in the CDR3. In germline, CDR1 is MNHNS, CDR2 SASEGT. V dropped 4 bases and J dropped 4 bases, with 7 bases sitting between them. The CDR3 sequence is CASSGGGTEAFS. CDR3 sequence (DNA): TGTGCCAGCAGTGGAGGGGGCACTGAAGCTTTCTCT.

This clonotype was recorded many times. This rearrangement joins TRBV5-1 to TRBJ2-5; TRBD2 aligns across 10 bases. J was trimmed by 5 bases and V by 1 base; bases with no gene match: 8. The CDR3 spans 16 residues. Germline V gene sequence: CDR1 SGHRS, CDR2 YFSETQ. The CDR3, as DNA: TGCGCCAGCAGCTTGCCTAGCGGGAGCTTGGGGGAGACCCAGTACTTC. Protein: CASSLPSGSLGETQYF.

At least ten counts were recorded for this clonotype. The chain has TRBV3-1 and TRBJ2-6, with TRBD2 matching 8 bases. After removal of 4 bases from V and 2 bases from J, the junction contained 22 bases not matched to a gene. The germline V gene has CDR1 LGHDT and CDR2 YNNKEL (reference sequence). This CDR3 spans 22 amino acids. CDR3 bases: TGTGCCAGCAGCCCGGTAGTTAGGCCCTTAACGGGAGGGAATCCTGGGGCCAACGTCCTGACTTTC. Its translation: CASSPVVRPLTGGNPGANVLTF.

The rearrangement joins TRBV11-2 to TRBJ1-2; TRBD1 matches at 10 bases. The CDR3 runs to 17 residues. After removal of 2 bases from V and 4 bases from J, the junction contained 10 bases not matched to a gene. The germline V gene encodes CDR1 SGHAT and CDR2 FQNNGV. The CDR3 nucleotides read TGTGCCAGCAGCTTAAAACTTGCTAGGGACAGGGGCTATGGCTACACCTTC. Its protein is CASSLKLARDRGYGYTF.

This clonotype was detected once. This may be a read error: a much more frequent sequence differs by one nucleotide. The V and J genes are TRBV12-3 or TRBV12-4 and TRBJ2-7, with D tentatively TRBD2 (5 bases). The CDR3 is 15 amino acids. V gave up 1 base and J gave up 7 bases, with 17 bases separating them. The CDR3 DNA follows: TGTGCCAGCAGTTTAGGGGTAACTCCCGGGGAAGAGCAGTACTTC. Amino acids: CASSLGVTPGEEQYF.

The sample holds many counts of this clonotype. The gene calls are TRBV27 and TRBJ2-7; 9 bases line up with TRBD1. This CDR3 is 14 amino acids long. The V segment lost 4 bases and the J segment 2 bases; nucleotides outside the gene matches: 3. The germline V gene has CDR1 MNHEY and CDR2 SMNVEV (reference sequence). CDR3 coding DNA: TGTGCCAGCAGTTCCCGGGACAGGGCCTACGAGCAGTACTTC. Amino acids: CASSSRDRAYEQYF.

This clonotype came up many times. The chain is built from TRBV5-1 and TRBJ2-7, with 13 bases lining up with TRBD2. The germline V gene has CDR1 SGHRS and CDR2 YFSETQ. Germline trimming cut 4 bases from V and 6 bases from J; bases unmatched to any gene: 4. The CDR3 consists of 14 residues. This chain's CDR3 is CASSVGLAGREQYF. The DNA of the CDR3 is TGCGCCAGCAGCGTGGGACTAGCGGGACGCGAGCAGTACTTC. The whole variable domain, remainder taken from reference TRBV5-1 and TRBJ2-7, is KAGVTQTPRYLIKTRGQQVTLSCSPISGHRSVSWYQQTPGQGLQFLFEYFSETQRNKGNFPGRFSGRQFSNSRSEMNVSTLELGDSALYLCASSVGLAGREQYFGPGTRLTVT.

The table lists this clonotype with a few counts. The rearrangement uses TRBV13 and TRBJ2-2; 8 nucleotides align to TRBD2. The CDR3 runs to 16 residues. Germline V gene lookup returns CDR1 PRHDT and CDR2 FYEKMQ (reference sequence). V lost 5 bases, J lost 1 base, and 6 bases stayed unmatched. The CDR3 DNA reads TGTGCCAGCAGCCCTACGGCGGGAGGGAACACCGGGGAGCTGTTTTTT. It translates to CASSPTAGGNTGELFF.